This T cell receptor (beta chain) was documented in a study of blood T cell repertoires in COVID-19. Study details: COVID-19 samples collected from the United States, Italy and Spain covered acute and convalescent phases. The analysed material was cDNA or gDNA that came from T cells, B-cell-depleted T cells, or PBMCs.

Original handling: Quantification of nucleated cells was approximated via reference gene primer amplification. The repertoire was sequenced with immunoSEQ multiplex PCR; TCRdb's copy has only in-frame clones and lacks some. V and J calls plus clone size are reproduced from that table; the DNA served to infer D and trimming. The data contain 150,000 to 200,000 clones, approximately 87% of them singletons. Seattle enrolled patients during active infection and tracked them longitudinally. CDR3 length equals 13 residues. V was shortened by 4 bases and J by 4 bases, with 10 bases between the two germline ends. CDR1 is MNHEY, CDR2 SVGEGT, per germline.

The genes are TRBV6-2 or TRBV6-3 and TRBJ1-2; a weak D match, TRBD1 (6 bases). This TCR was recovered from a person aged 65-85 years with COVID-19, enrolled during active disease. The material sequenced was peripheral blood. CDR3 nucleotide sequence: TGTGCCAGCAGTTCCGGACAGACCTATGGCTACACCTTC. This translates into CASSSGQTYGYTF.